These 9 T cell receptor beta chains were sequenced from one sample in a study of blood T cell repertoires in COVID-19. TCRdb's copy holds only in-frame clones and misses some; the assay was immunoSEQ multiplex PCR. This table has about 200,000 clones, approximately 92% appearing once. The specimen sequenced was PBMCs or T cells enriched from blood (not recorded which). Receptor source: a woman between 35 and 50 years old with acute COVID-19.

CDR3 sequence reads: CASSLNPSGKNIQYF. In DNA form, the CDR3 reads TGCGCCAGCAGCTTGAACCCTAGCGGGAAAAACATTCAGTACTTC. The V gene is TRBV5-1, the J gene TRBJ2-4, with 8 bases that match TRBD2. Germline V lookup: CDR1 SGHRS, CDR2 YFSETQ. This CDR3 is 15 amino acids long. Trimming took 1 base from V and 4 from J; bases not matched to a gene: 4.

DNA for the CDR3: TGTGCCAGCAGTCCAGGACTAGCGGGCGAACAAGAGACCCAGTACTTC. Amino acids: CASSPGLAGEQETQYF. J is TRBJ2-5 and V is TRBV5-6; the match to TRBD2 covers 11 bases. Per germline, CDR1 SGHDT and CDR2 YYEEEE. CDR3 length: 16 amino acids. With 5 bases clipped from V and 2 bases from J, the junction kept 8 bases outside the gene matches. Looking up the rest from reference TRBV5-6 and TRBJ2-5 gives the full variable domain: DAGVTQSPTHLIKTRGQQVTLRCSPKSGHDTVSWYQQALGQGPQFIFQYYEEEERQRGNFPDRFSGHQFPNYSSELNVNALLLGDSALYLCASSPGLAGEQETQYFGPGTRLLVL.

The V call is TRBV19, the J call TRBJ2-3, with D maybe TRBD1 (5 bases). Germline loops: CDR1 LNHDA, CDR2 SQIVND (reference sequence). The CDR3 extends over 15 amino acids. The V end lost 5 bases, the J end lost 6 bases, and 18 bases lay between the germline ends. The CDR3 DNA sequence: TGTGCCAGTAGTTGGGGTAAATCCGCAGGGGATACGCAGTATTTT. As protein: CASSWGKSAGDTQYF.

The rearrangement links TRBV7-8 to TRBJ1-4; D unresolved. V gave up 5 bases and J gave up 8 bases, with 15 bases separating them. This CDR3 has 14 amino acids. Germline-derived CDR1 and CDR2 are SGHVS and FQNEAQ. The CDR3, as DNA: TGTGCCAGCAGCCGTCCCGGGAGACCAGAAAAACTGTTTTTT. Its protein product is CASSRPGRPEKLFF.

This chain connects TRBV4-2 to TRBJ2-3, with 7 bases matching TRBD2. Germline loops: CDR1 LGHNA, CDR2 YNFKEQ. There are 14 residues in the CDR3. V was clipped by 4 bases and J by 2 bases; unmatched bases: 3. The CDR3 loop is CASSPGGTTDTQYF. The DNA for the CDR3 is TGTGCCAGCAGCCCCGGGGGGACCACAGATACGCAGTATTTT.

This chain connects TRBV4-1 to TRBJ2-3; TRBD1 matches at 7 bases. CDR1 MGHRA and CDR2 YSYEKL come from the germline V gene. The CDR3 is 17 residues long. J gave up 2 bases and V 0 bases, and 8 bases lay outside the gene matches. The CDR3 protein is CASSQDVARGTTDTQYF. CDR3 sequence (DNA): TGCGCCAGCAGCCAAGATGTAGCCAGGGGGACCACAGATACGCAGTATTTT.

This clone has more than one count but fewer than ten. The chain carries TRBV4-1 and TRBJ2-3; 13 bases line up with TRBD2. V dropped 0 bases and J dropped 1; count of bases not matched to a gene: 7. The length of the CDR3 is 19 residues. CDR1 and CDR2 from the germline V gene are MGHRA and YSYEKL. The CDR3, as DNA: TGCGCCAGCAGCCAAGAAGTGACTAGCGGGAGGTATGGCACAGATACGCAGTATTTT. Encoded protein: CASSQEVTSGRYGTDTQYF.

V is TRBV28 and J is TRBJ1-6; 7 nucleotides align to TRBD1. J lost 10 bases, V lost 6 bases, and 9 bases had no gene match. The CDR3 is 14 amino acids. The germline V gene has CDR1 MDHEN and CDR2 SYDVKM. CDR3 amino acids: CASRVGQVLSPLHF. The DNA for the CDR3 is TGTGCCAGCAGGGTCGGACAGGTCCTATCACCCCTCCACTTT.

This chain connects TRBV5-1 to TRBJ2-5; 7 bases align to TRBD1. J lost 9 bases, V lost 4 bases, and 6 bases had no gene match. The CDR3 loop spans 12 amino acids. CDR1 and CDR2 (germline): SGHRS, YFSETQ. CDR3 nucleotide sequence: TGCGCCAGCAGCGCCGAGACAGGGCCCCAGTACTTC. Translation: CASSAETGPQYF. The whole variable domain, filled in from reference TRBV5-1 and TRBJ2-5, reads KAGVTQTPRYLIKTRGQQVTLSCSPISGHRSVSWYQQTPGQGLQFLFEYFSETQRNKGNFPGRFSGRQFSNSRSEMNVSTLELGDSALYLCASSAETGPQYFGPGTRLLVL.